This T cell receptor beta chain comes out of a study of early T cells in non-severe SARS-CoV-2 infection (dated by TCRdb to the early 2020s). Background on the whole study: TCR sequencing used bulk RNA from unsorted whole blood, so alpha and beta chains could not be paired. The full study reports these points: VDJdb matching was skewed toward anti-spike CD8 responses and likely underestimated virus-specific expansions by missing private and CD4 specificities.

The CDR3 goes from the cysteine to the phenylalanine over 15 residues. Only the CDR3 portion is preserved as DNA: 45 bases, with reading frame beginning at the first base. Clipping removes 2 bases from V and 9 bases from J, with 8 as the unmatched junction base count. The germline V gene yields MNHEY for CDR1 and SVGAGI for CDR2. Library preparation was by 5' RACE. Sequencing relied on a NextSeq 500. The TCR library protocol attached unique molecular identifiers to individual cDNA molecules to correct for sequencing error and PCR bias. Both TCR alpha and beta chains were sequenced, and tight co-correlation was observed between alpha and beta sequence abundances in each sample. In the paper's pipeline: Decombinator V4 was used to perform V gene, J gene and CDR3 annotation of TCR sequences. TCRs were defined as expanded if a significant change between any two time points was detected under a Poisson model with p below 0.0001. Abundances of TCRs were expressed as counts per million after normalisation to the total number of TCRs sequenced in each sample. TRAV1-2 paired with TRAJ12, TRAJ20 or TRAJ33 defined MAIT TCRs, while TRAV10 paired with TRAJ18 defined iNKT TCRs. VDJdb, accessed 1 November 2021, was searched for CMV, EBV and SARS-CoV-2 annotated TCRs, excluding TCRs annotated for multiple antigens. The public sequencing data were trimmed at Q25 with fastp and processed into clonotypes with MiXCR by TCRdb, which kept only in-frame beta chains. Duplicate CDR3 protein sequences are folded into a single record with the most common DNA and genes. These V and J calls are TCRdb output, not the study's own analysis. This sample is represented by approximately 62,000 distinct CDR3 sequences; around 12% of them were singletons. The ten largest clones represent around 3.5% of the sample.

As to this clonotype: The antigen this receptor binds is unknown. No quality values exist for individual bases; no much larger clone is one base distant.

This was a case-control study nested in a cohort of healthcare workers in London, UK, who had nasopharyngeal swab PCR tests and blood samples taken every week. Healthcare workers were enrolled in the week of the UK lockdown, from 23 to 31 March 2020, and were followed every week for up to roughly 15 weeks. Source material: whole blood. The chain joins TRBV6-5 to TRBJ2-3, with TRBD2 identical over 10 junction bases. The source is an adult who was a healthcare worker with PCR-confirmed SARS-CoV-2 infection or an uninfected control (not recorded which). The CDR3 protein: CASSYGGSGGDTQYF. The DNA sequence is given as TGTGCCAGCAGTTACGGAGGGAGCGGGGGGGACACGCAGTATTTT.